One and the same sample provided the 19 T cell receptor beta chains below, sequenced in a study of metastatic and nonmetastatic thyroid tumors. All patients were treatment-naive before thyroid surgery. TCRdb reprocessed the PCR reads using MiXCR. The data contain about 19,000 clones, 16% of them singletons. The sequenced sample was blood. These receptors were collected from a male donor with papillary thyroid cancer or a benign thyroid nodule (not recorded which). Some clones in this sample may be carry-over from other donors' samples.

The J gene is TRBJ1-2, the V gene TRBV7-9; D is uncertain. This CDR3 region has 13 residues. V gave up 5 bases and J gave up 1 base, with 8 bases separating them. The germline CDR1 and CDR2 sequences are SEHNR and FQNEAQ (reference sequence). As DNA, the CDR3 is TGTGCCAGCAGCGCAACGGGTAACTATGGCTACACCTTC. Amino acids: CASSATGNYGYTF.

This clone has at least ten counts. The gene calls are TRBV13 and TRBJ2-3; maybe TRBD2 (6 bases). Per the germline V gene, CDR1 is PRHDT and CDR2 is FYEKMQ (reference sequence). The germline V and J ends were trimmed by 4 bases and 0 bases, with 11 bases remaining between them. This CDR3 comprises 15 residues. For the CDR3, the DNA is TGTGCCAGCAGCTGGCGGGGTCATAGCACAGATACGCAGTATTTT. Protein product: CASSWRGHSTDTQYF.

The rearrangement links TRBV7-2 to TRBJ1-2; TRBD1 might be the D (5 bases). Deletions cut 5 bases from V and 2 bases from J, with 12 bases between. Germline V gene lookup returns CDR1 SGHTA and CDR2 FQGNSA. There are 14 residues in the CDR3. CDR3 loop: CASSPRGGNYGYTF. CDR3 nucleotide sequence: TGTGCCAGCAGCCCGAGGGGAGGGAACTATGGCTACACCTTC.

The CDR3 coding sequence is TGCAGTGCTAGAGATCCGGATACTGGTTACGAGCAGTACTTC. It is translated as CSARDPDTGYEQYF. This rearrangement joins TRBV20-1 to TRBJ2-7; D gene uncertain. Trimming stripped 0 bases from V and 4 bases from J, with 13 bases between. Germline lookup yields CDR1 DFQATT and CDR2 SNEGSKA (reference sequence). The CDR3 loop spans 14 amino acids.

This clone has at least ten counts. The V gene is TRBV7-8, the J gene TRBJ1-3; TRBD1 matches at 7 bases. The CDR3 sequence is 17 residues long. J lost 0 bases, V lost 0 bases, and 5 bases had no gene match. Germline CDR1 reads SGHVS; CDR2 reads FQNEAQ. The CDR3 DNA is TGTGCCAGCAGCTTAGCCATGACAGGGAGCTCTGGAAACACCATATATTTT. It is translated as CASSLAMTGSSGNTIYF.

The chain joins TRBV11-1 to TRBJ2-3; D is perhaps TRBD1 or TRBD2 (6 bases each). Germline CDR1 and CDR2: SGHAT and FQDESV (reference sequence). The CDR3 contains 16 residues. The CDR3 nucleotides read TGTGAAAGCAGCTTAGTTGGCAGGGGACTCGGGGATACGCAGTATTTT. This translates into CESSLVGRGLGDTQYF.

This clone occurred many times. V gene TRBV27 combines with J gene TRBJ2-7, with TRBD1 matching 11 bases. The junction had 3 bases not matched to a gene; V was cut back by 5 bases and J by 3 bases. Germline V gives CDR1 MNHEY, CDR2 SMNVEV (reference sequence). CDR3 length equals 14 residues. The CDR3 loop reads CASSRDRGFYEQYF. The CDR3 DNA follows: TGTGCCAGCAGTCGGGACAGGGGGTTCTACGAGCAGTACTTC.

This clone was counted a few times. The chain recombines TRBV19 with TRBJ2-3; 10 bases match TRBD2. This CDR3 has 16 residues. V was clipped by 4 bases and J by 3 bases; unmatched bases: 7. Germline CDR1 reads LNHDA; CDR2 reads SQIVND (reference sequence). The CDR3 here is CASSRLAGFPTDTQYF. Written as DNA, the CDR3 is TGTGCCAGTAGTAGACTAGCGGGCTTCCCTACAGATACGCAGTATTTT. Filled out from reference TRBV19 and TRBJ2-3, the complete variable domain reads DGGITQSPKYLFRKEGQNVTLSCEQNLNHDAMYWYRQDPGQGLRLIYYSQIVNDFQKGDIAEGYSVSREKKESFPLTVTSAQKNPTAFYLCASSRLAGFPTDTQYFGPGTRLTVL.

In its sample, this clone was seen many times. This chain links TRBV6-6 with TRBJ2-7; 7 nucleotides align to TRBD2. The CDR3 has 15 residues. Germline-derived CDR1 and CDR2 are MNHNY and SVGAGI (reference sequence). J gave up 4 bases and V 0 bases, and 6 bases lay outside the gene matches. DNA of the CDR3: TGTGCCAGCAGTTACTCGGGCGGGAGTAGATACGAGCAGTACTTC. Translating it yields CASSYSGGSRYEQYF.

By share, this clone ranks as medium-sized. Here the CDR3 reads CSAPDRGGTSGYEQYF. The CDR3 nucleotides read TGCAGTGCTCCAGACCGGGGGGGGACTAGCGGCTACGAGCAGTACTTC. This chain joins TRBV20-1 and TRBJ2-7; 11 bases line up with TRBD2. The J segment lost 3 bases and the V segment lost 5 bases, leaving 12 bases of the junction unmatched. The germline CDR1 and CDR2 sequences are DFQATT and SNEGSKA (reference sequence). The CDR3 is 16 amino acids.

Of note for this clone: A read error may explain this, as a much larger clone is one base away. The CDR3 DNA follows: TGTGCCAGCAGCTTAGGGGGGGCGTTAGCAGGCCCGAATGGGACAGATACGCAGTATTTT. Translation gives CASSLGGALAGPNGTDTQYF. The rearrangement joins TRBV11-3 to TRBJ2-3; D is tentatively TRBD1 or TRBD2 (6 bases each). Trimming cost V 1 base and J 3 bases, with 26 bases left between them. Germline V CDR1 and CDR2: SGHNT, YENEEA. The CDR3 totals 20 residues.

The sample holds many counts of this clone. The chain is built from TRBV14 and TRBJ2-7; TRBD2 matches 10 bases. V shed 2 bases and J 0 bases; nucleotides not matched to a gene: 4. The CDR3 is 16 amino acids. Looked up from germline, CDR1 is SGHDN and CDR2 is FVKESK. In nucleotides, the CDR3 is TGTGCCAGCAGCCAATTACTAGCGGGGAGCTCCTACGAGCAGTACTTC. As protein: CASSQLLAGSSYEQYF. Using reference TRBV14 and TRBJ2-7 for the parts outside the CDR3, the full variable domain is EAGVTQFPSHSVIEKGQTVTLRCDPISGHDNLYWYRRVMGKEIKFLLHFVKESKQDESGMPNNRFLAERTGGTYSTLKVQPAELEDSGVYFCASSQLLAGSSYEQYFGPGTRLTVT.

The sample holds a few counts of this clone. Sequence at one end of the junction differs from germline and may be a read error. V is TRBV28 and J is TRBJ2-7; a possible D gene is TRBD2 (5 bases). Germline V gene lookup returns CDR1 MDHEN and CDR2 SYDVKM. The CDR3 length is 17 residues. This CDR3 is CAGSPTPAGIPPYEQYF. CDR3 coding DNA: TGTGCCGGCAGCCCCACGCCGGCCGGGATACCACCCTACGAGCAGTACTTC.

At least ten counts were recorded for this clone. The chain has TRBV5-4 and TRBJ2-3, with D possibly matching TRBD2 (6 bases). The V end lost 5 bases, the J end lost 0 bases, and 16 bases lay between the germline ends. Germline-derived CDR1 and CDR2 are SGHNT and YYREEE (reference sequence). The length of the CDR3 is 16 residues. The CDR3 DNA sequence: TGTGCCAGCAGTTCCCAGCGGGCCCCTAGCACAGATACGCAGTATTTT. It translates to CASSSQRAPSTDTQYF.

By sample fraction, this clone is medium-sized. V usage is TRBV4-1 and J usage is TRBJ1-6; D unclear. V was pared by 1 base and J by 10 bases, with 5 bases between. The CDR3 is made up of 12 amino acids. CDR1 MGHRA and CDR2 YSYEKL come from the germline V gene. The CDR3 coding sequence is TGCGCCAGCAGCCAAGTTGGATCACCCCTCCACTTT. It is translated as CASSQVGSPLHF.

This clone was detected ten times or more. V usage is TRBV15 and J usage is TRBJ2-5; no reliable D call. This CDR3 is 12 amino acids long. Germline CDR1 is LNHNV and CDR2 is YYDKDF (reference sequence). Trimming shortened V by 3 bases and J by 5 bases, and 7 bases separated the two germline ends. DNA of the CDR3: TGTGCCACCAGCAGGGAACGGGAGACCCAGTACTTC. Residues: CATSRERETQYF.

The sample holds many counts of this clone. The chain links TRBV19 to TRBJ2-1; 7 bases line up with TRBD1. Unmatched junction bases numbered 5, after V lost 1 base and J lost 5 bases. The CDR3 spans 15 residues. Germline V lookup: CDR1 LNHDA, CDR2 SQIVND (reference sequence). The CDR3 bases are TGTGCCAGTAGTATAGGACAGGGATTTCACAATGAGCAGTTCTTC. As protein: CASSIGQGFHNEQFF.

This clone was observed a handful of times. The chain is built from TRBV30 and TRBJ2-3; 7 bases map to TRBD2. This CDR3 has 12 amino acids. CDR1 is GTSNPN and CDR2 is SVGIG in the germline V gene (reference sequence). Trimming at V came to 5 bases and at J to 8 bases, leaving 7 bases not matched to a gene. The CDR3 region is CAWWGGGSTQYF. The CDR3 coding sequence is TGTGCCTGGTGGGGGGGTGGTTCTACGCAGTATTTT.

In this sample, this clone turned up many times. V usage is TRBV18 and J usage is TRBJ2-1; tentatively, D is TRBD1 or TRBD2 (6 bases each). Germline V CDR1 and CDR2: KGHSH, LQKENI. This CDR3 is built from 15 residues. The V and J ends lost 2 bases and 4 bases respectively, with 12 bases between them. The CDR3, as DNA: TGTGCCAGCTCACCAGCGGGACAAGTTTACAATGAGCAGTTCTTC. Its translation: CASSPAGQVYNEQFF. The variable domain in full, with the rest retrieved from reference TRBV18 and TRBJ2-1, is NAGVMQNPRHLVRRRGQEARLRCSPMKGHSHVYWYRQLPEEGLKFMVYLQKENIIDESGMPKERFSAEFPKEGPSILRIQQVVRGDSAAYFCASSPAGQVYNEQFFGPGTRLTVL.